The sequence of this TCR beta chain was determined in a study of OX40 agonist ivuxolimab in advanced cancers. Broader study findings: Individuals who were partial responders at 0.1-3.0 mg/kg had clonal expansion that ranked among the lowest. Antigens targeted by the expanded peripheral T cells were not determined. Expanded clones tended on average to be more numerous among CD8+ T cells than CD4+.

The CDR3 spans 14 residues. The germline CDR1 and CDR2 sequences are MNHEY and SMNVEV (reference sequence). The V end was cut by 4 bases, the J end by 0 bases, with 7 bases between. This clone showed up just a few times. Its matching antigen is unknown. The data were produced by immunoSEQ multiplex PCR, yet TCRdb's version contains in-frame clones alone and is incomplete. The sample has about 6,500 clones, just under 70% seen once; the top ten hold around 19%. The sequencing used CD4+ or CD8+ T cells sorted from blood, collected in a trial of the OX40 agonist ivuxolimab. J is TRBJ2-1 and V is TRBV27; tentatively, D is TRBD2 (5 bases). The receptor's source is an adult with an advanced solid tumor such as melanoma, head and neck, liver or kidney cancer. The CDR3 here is CASSSSSSYNEQFF. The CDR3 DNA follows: TGTGCCAGCAGTTCTAGCAGCTCCTACAATGAGCAGTTCTTC.